One and the same sample provided the 6 T cell receptor beta chains below, sequenced in a study of shared clonotypes between healthy human individuals. Using immunoSEQ multiplex PCR, the repertoire was profiled, and TCRdb retains in-frame clones only, with some absent. The table shows some 1,100,000 clones, with around 78% occurring only once. Material: memory CD4+ T cells from PBMCs. Subset: CD45RA-negative fraction. Receptor source: a man between 18 and 35 years old in good health. Some clones in this sample may be carry-over from other donors' samples.

Details on this clone: The sample carries other DNA sequences with the same CDR3. The chain couples TRBV9 to TRBJ2-5; a weak D match, TRBD1 (6 bases). V was clipped by 0 bases and J by 2 bases, with 8 bases between them. Germline lookup yields CDR1 SGDLS and CDR2 YYNGEE. The CDR3 has 14 amino acids. The CDR3 sequence is CASSVGTVQETQYF. DNA of the CDR3: TGTGCCAGCAGCGTAGGGACAGTTCAAGAGACCCAGTACTTC.

The chain recombines TRBV4-2 with TRBJ2-2; tentative D call: TRBD1 (5 bases). Germline CDR1 and CDR2: LGHNA and YNFKEQ. V was shortened by 0 bases and J by 3 bases, with 17 bases between the two germline ends. The CDR3 length is 18 residues. The CDR3 DNA reads as TGTGCCAGCAGCCAAGATCGGTACCAGGGTGAGGACACCGGGGAGCTGTTTTTT. Amino acids: CASSQDRYQGEDTGELFF.

The rearrangement joins TRBV5-1 to TRBJ2-1; 7 bases map to TRBD1. Germline assignment: CDR1 SGHRS and CDR2 YFSETQ. The CDR3 covers 15 residues. J lost 2 bases, V lost 0 bases, and 2 bases had no gene match. The CDR3 DNA reads TGCGCCAGCAGCTTGGCCGGACAGGCCTACAATGAGCAGTTCTTC. Translated: CASSLAGQAYNEQFF.

This rearrangement joins TRBV4-3 to TRBJ2-1, with 12 bases lining up with TRBD2. Germline values: CDR1 LGHNA, CDR2 YSLEER. With 4 bases clipped from V and 10 bases from J, the junction kept 11 bases outside the gene matches. The CDR3 is 16 residues long. CDR3 coding DNA: TGCGCCAGCAGCCGGAGGACTAGCGGGACCTGGGGGGAGCAGTTCTTC. This codes for CASSRRTSGTWGEQFF.

The V call is TRBV6-5, the J call TRBJ1-5, with D possibly TRBD1 on 5 matching bases. Germline V gene lookup returns CDR1 MNHEY and CDR2 SVGAGI. V lost 6 bases to trimming and J lost 0 bases, with 6 bases between them. This CDR3 is built from 13 residues. The CDR3 spells CASRRGSNQPQHF. As DNA, the CDR3 is TGTGCCAGCAGGAGGGGTAGCAATCAGCCCCAGCATTTT.

Notes on this clone: The sample has other DNA sequences that encode this CDR3 too. The V call is TRBV25-1, the J call TRBJ2-7; 8 bases are shared with TRBD2. Germline loops: CDR1 MGHDK, CDR2 SYGVNS. V shed 6 bases, J shed 2 bases, and the junction held 3 bases outside the gene matches. This CDR3 is 13 amino acids long. The CDR3 loop is CASRRAGAYEQYF. CDR3 in DNA: TGTGCCAGCAGACGAGCGGGAGCCTACGAGCAGTACTTC.